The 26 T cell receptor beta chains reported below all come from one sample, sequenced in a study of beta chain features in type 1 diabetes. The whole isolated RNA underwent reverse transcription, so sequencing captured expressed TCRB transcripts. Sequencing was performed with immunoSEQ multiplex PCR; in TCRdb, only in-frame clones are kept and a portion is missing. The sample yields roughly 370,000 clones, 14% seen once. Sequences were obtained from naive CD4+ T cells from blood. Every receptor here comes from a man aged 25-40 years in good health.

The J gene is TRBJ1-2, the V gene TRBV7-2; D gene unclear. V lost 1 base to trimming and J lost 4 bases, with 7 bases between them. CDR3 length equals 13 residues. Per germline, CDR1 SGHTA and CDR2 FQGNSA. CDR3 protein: CASSLGQVYGYTF. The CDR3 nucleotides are TGTGCCAGCAGCTTAGGCCAAGTCTATGGCTACACCTTC.

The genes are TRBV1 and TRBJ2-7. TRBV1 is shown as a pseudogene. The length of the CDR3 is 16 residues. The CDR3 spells CTSSTYQGPLSYEQYF. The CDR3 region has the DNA TGCACCAGCAGCACTTACCAGGGACCGCTCTCCTACGAGCAGTACTTC.

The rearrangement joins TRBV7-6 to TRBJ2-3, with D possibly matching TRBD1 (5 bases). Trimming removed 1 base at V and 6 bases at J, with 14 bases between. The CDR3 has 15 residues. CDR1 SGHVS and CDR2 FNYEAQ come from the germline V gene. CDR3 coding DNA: TGTGCCAGCAGCTTAGGGATCCCACAGGTCGATACGCAGTATTTT. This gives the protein CASSLGIPQVDTQYF.

The CDR3 loop reads CSAVRVARKETQYF. The CDR3 DNA sequence: TGCAGCGCGGTCAGGGTTGCGCGCAAAGAGACCCAGTACTTC. The rearrangement links TRBV29-1 to TRBJ2-5; D is perhaps TRBD1 (5 bases). V was trimmed by 7 bases and J by 3 bases, leaving 18 bases between them. CDR3 length: 14 amino acids. Per the germline V gene, CDR1 is SQVTM and CDR2 is ANQGSEA.

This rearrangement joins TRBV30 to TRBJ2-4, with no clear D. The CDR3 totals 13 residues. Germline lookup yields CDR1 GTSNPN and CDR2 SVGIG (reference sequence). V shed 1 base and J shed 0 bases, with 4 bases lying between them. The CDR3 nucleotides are TGTGCCTGGAGTGGAGTAGCCAAAAACATTCAGTACTTC. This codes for CAWSGVAKNIQYF. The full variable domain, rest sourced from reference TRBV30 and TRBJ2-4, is SQTIHQWPATLVQPVGSPLSLECTVEGTSNPNLYWYRQAAGRGLQLLFYSVGIGQISSEVPQNLSASRPQDRQFILSSKKLLLSDSGFYLCAWSGVAKNIQYFGAGTRLSVL.

CDR3 bases: TGTGCCAGCAGCGTAGCTGGGGGGGCCGGGGTAGACACTGAAGCTTTCTTT. The encoded protein is CASSVAGGAGVDTEAFF. V usage is TRBV9 and J usage is TRBJ1-1; TRBD1 is a possible D gene (6 bases). Between the trimmed V and J ends, which lost 0 bases and 3 bases, there was a span of 18 bases. The CDR3 has 17 amino acids. Germline-derived CDR1 and CDR2 are SGDLS and YYNGEE.

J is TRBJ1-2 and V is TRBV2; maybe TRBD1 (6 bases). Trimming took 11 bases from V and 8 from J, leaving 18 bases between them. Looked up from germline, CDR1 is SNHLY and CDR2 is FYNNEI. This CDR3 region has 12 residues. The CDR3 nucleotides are TGTGCCCGCCGGGACACCTCTGGGGGCTACACCTTC. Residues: CARRDTSGGYTF.

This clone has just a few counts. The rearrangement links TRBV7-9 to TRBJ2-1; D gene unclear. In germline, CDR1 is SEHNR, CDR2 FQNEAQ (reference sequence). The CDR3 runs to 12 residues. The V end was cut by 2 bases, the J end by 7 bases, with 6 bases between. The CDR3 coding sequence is TGTGCCAGCAGCTTAAAGGCAAATGAGCAGTTCTTC. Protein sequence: CASSLKANEQFF.

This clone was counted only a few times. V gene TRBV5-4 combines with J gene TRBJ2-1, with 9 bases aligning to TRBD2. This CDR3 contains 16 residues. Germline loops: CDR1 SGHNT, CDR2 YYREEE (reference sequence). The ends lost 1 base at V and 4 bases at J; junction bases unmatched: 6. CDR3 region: CASSLPGTSPYNEQFF. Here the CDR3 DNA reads TGTGCCAGCAGCTTGCCCGGGACTAGCCCATACAATGAGCAGTTCTTC.

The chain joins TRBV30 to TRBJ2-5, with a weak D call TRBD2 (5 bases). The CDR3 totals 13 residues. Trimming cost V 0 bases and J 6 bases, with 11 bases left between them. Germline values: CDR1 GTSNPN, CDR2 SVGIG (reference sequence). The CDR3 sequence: CAWSVSSSKTQYF. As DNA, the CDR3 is TGTGCCTGGAGTGTGTCTAGCTCGAAGACCCAGTACTTC.

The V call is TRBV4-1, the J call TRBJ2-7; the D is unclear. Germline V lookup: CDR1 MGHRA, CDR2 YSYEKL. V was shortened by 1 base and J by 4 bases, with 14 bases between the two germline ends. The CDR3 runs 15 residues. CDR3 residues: CASSQVKEVPYEQYF. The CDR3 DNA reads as TGCGCCAGCAGCCAAGTCAAGGAAGTCCCTTACGAGCAGTACTTC.

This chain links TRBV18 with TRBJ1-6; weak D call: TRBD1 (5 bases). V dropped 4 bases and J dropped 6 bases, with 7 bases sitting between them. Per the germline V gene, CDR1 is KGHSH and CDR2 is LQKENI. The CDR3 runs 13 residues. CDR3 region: CASSRGTNSPLHF. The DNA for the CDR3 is TGTGCCAGCTCACGGGGGACTAATTCACCCCTCCACTTT.

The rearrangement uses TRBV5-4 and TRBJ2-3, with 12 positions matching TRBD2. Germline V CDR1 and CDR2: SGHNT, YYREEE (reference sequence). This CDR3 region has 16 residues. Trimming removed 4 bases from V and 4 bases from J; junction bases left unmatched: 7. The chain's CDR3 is CASSRGLAGRADTQYF. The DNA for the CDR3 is TGTGCCAGCAGCAGGGGACTAGCGGGCCGGGCAGATACGCAGTATTTT.

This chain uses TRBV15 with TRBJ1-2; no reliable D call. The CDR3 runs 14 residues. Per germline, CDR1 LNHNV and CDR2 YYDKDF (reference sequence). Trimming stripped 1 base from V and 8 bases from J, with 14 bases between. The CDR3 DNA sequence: TGTGCCACCAGCAGAGGGCACGGCCTGGGAGGCTACACCTTC. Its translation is CATSRGHGLGGYTF.

CDR3: CASSFGRDYGYTF. In nucleotides, the CDR3 is TGTGCCAGCAGCTTCGGGAGAGACTATGGCTACACCTTC. The chain links TRBV5-6 to TRBJ1-2; D ambiguous. This CDR3 contains 13 residues. Germline assignment: CDR1 SGHDT and CDR2 YYEEEE. The V end was cut by 2 bases, the J end by 3 bases, with 8 bases between.

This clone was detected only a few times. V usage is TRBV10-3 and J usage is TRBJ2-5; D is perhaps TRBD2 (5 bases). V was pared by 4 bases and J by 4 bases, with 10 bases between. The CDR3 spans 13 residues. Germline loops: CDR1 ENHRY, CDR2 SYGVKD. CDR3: CAISGASPETQYF. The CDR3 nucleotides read TGTGCCATCAGTGGGGCTAGCCCAGAGACCCAGTACTTC.

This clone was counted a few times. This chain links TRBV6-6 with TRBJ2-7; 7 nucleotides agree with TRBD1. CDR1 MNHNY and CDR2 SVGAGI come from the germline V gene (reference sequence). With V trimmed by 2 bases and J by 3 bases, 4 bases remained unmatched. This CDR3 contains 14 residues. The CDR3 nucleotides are TGTGCCAGCAGTTACCCTTACAGGGGCTACGAGCAGTACTTC. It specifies CASSYPYRGYEQYF.

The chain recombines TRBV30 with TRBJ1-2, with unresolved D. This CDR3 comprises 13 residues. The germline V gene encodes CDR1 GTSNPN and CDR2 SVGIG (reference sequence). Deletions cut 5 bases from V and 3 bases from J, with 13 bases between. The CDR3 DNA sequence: TGTGCCTGGGGCCGCGGGGTTGACTATGGCTACACCTTC. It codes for CAWGRGVDYGYTF.

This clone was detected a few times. The CDR3 nucleotides read TGTGCCAGTAGTATGCGAATGGGGGACACTGAAGCTTTCTTT. Residues: CASSMRMGDTEAFF. J is TRBJ1-1 and V is TRBV19; D may be TRBD1 (5 bases). CDR1 and CDR2 from the germline V gene are LNHDA and SQIVND (reference sequence). This CDR3 contains 14 residues. V was clipped by 3 bases and J by 3 bases, with 11 bases between them.

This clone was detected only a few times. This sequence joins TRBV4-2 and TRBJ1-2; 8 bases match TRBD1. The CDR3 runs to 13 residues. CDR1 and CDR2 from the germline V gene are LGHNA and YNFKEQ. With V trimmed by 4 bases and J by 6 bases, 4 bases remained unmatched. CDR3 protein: CASSLGTGNGYTF. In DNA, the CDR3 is TGTGCCAGCAGCCTCGGGACAGGTAATGGCTACACCTTC.

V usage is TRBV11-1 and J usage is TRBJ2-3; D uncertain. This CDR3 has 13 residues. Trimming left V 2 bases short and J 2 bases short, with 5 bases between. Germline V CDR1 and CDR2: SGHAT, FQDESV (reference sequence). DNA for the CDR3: TGTGCCAGCAGCTTAAAGGCCACAGATACGCAGTATTTT. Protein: CASSLKATDTQYF.

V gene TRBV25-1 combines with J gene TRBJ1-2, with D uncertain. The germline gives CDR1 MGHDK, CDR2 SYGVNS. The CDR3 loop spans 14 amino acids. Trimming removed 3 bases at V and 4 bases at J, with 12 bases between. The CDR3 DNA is TGTGCCAGCAGTGAGGACGTCGTGATCTATGGCTACACCTTC. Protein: CASSEDVVIYGYTF.

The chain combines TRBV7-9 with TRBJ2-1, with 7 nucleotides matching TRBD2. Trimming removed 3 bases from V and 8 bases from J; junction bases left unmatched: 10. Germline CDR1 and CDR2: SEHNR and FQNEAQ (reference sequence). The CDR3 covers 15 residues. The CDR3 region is CASSFEAGFGDEQFF. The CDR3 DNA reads TGTGCCAGCAGCTTCGAAGCGGGGTTTGGAGATGAGCAGTTCTTC. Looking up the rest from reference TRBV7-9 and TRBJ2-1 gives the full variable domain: DTGVSQNPRHKITKRGQNVTFRCDPISEHNRLYWYRQTLGQGPEFLTYFQNEAQLEKSRLLSDRFSAERPKGSFSTLEIQRTEQGDSAMYLCASSFEAGFGDEQFFGPGTRLTVL.

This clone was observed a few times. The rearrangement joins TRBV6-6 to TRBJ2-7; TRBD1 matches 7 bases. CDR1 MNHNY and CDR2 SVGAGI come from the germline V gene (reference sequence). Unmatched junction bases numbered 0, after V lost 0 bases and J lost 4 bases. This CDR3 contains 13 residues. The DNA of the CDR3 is TGTGCCAGCAGTTACTCGGGACAGTACGAGCAGTACTTC. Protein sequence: CASSYSGQYEQYF.

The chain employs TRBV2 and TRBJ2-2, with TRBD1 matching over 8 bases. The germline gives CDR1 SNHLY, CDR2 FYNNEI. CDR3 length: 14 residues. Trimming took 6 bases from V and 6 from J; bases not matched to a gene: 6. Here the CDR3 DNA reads TGTGCCAGCAGGCAGACAGGGGAGGCCGGGGAGCTGTTTTTT. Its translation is CASRQTGEAGELFF.

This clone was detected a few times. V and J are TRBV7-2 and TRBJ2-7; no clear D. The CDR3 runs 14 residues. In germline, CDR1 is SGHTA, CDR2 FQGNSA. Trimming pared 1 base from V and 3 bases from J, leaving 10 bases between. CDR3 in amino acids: CASSLEGYSYEQYF. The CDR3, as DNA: TGTGCCAGCAGCTTAGAAGGCTACAGCTACGAGCAGTACTTC.